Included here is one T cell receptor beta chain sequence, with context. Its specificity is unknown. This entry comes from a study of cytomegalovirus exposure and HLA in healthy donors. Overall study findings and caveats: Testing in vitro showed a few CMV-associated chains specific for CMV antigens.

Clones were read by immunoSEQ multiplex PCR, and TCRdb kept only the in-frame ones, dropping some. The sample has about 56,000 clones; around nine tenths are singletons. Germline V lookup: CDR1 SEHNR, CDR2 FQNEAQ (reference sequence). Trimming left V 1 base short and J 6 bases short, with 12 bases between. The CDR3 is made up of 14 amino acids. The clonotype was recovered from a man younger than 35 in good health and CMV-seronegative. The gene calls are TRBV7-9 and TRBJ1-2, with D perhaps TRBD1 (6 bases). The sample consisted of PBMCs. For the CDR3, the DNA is TGTGCCAGCAGCTTAGAGGGGGTATCGGATGGCTACACCTTC. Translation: CASSLEGVSDGYTF.